This T cell receptor beta chain was retrieved from a study of blood T cells in healthy people across ages. Looked up from germline, CDR1 is DFQATT and CDR2 is SNEGSKA (reference sequence). V was pared by 6 bases and J by 6 bases, with 24 bases between. The CDR3 sequence is 16 residues long. With a J-beta primer mix and a sample-barcoded 5' primer, a second PCR ran about 6 to 11 cycles. TCRdb re-analysed the 5' RACE reads in MiXCR, keeping a single row per CDR3 protein. The sample has around 940,000 distinct CDR3 sequences, 51% seen once. The sequence came from an older woman in good health. V usage is TRBV20-1 and J usage is TRBJ2-1; maybe TRBD2 (6 bases). Material for sequencing was blood. This CDR3 reads CSANHPPGTQLNEQFF. The CDR3 DNA is TGCAGTGCAAATCATCCCCCCGGGACTCAACTCAATGAGCAGTTCTTC.